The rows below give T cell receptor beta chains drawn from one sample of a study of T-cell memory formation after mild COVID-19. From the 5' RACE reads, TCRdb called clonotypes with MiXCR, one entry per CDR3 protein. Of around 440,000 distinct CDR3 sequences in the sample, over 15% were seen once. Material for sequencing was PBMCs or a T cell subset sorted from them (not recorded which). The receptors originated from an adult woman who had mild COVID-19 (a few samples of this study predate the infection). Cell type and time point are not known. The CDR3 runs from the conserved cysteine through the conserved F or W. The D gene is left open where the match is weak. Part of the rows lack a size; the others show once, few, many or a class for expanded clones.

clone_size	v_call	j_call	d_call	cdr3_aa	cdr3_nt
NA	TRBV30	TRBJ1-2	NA	CAWRSGGYGYTF	TGTGCCTGGAGATCGGGGGGATATGGCTACACCTTC
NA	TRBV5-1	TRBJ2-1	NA	CASSRQGAQRGAHNEQFF	TGCGCCAGCAGCCGACAGGGGGCACAGCGGGGGGCCCACAATGAGCAGTTCTTC
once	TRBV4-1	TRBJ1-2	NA	CASSQENNYGYTF	TGCGCCAGCAGCCAAGAGAATAACTATGGCTACACCTTC
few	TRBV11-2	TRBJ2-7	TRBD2	CASSQREGRSSYEQYF	TGTGCCAGCAGCCAGAGGGAGGGCCGGAGCTCCTACGAGCAGTACTTC
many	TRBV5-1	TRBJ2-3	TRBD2	CASSLGSGGSGDTQYF	TGCGCCAGCAGCTTGGGGAGCGGGGGGTCTGGAGATACGCAGTATTTT
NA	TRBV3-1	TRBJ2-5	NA	CASSFGTGAETQYF	TGTGCCAGCAGCTTTGGGACTGGGGCCGAGACCCAGTACTTC
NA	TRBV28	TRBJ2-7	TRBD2	CASSQLAGLSYEQYF	TGTGCCAGCAGCCAACTAGCGGGCCTCTCCTACGAGCAGTACTTC
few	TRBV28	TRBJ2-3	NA	CASSAGGRRISTDTQYF	TGTGCCAGCAGTGCCGGCGGACGGAGGATTAGCACAGATACGCAGTATTTT
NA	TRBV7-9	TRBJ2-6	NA	CASSFVPGLGANVLTF	TGTGCCAGCAGCTTTGTTCCAGGACTTGGGGCCAACGTCCTGACTTTC
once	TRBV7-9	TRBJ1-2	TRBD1	CASSSTGDGGYTF	TGTGCCAGCAGTTCGACAGGGGACGGAGGCTACACCTTC
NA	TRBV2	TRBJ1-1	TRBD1	CASRERQGEAFF	TGTGCCAGCAGGGAACGACAGGGTGAAGCTTTCTTT
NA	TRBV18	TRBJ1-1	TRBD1	CASSPGAQGARTEAFF	TGTGCCAGCTCACCGGGCGCACAGGGGGCTAGAACTGAAGCTTTCTTT
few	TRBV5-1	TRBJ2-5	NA	CASSLGMGTQETQYF	TGCGCCAGCAGCTTGGGTATGGGGACCCAAGAGACCCAGTACTTC
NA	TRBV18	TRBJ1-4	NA	CASSWLEREKLFF	TGTGCCAGCTCGTGGCTCGAGAGGGAAAAACTGTTTTTT
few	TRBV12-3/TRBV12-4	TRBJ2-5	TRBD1	CATSRGRKETQYF	TGTGCCACATCCAGGGGGCGAAAGGAGACCCAGTACTTC
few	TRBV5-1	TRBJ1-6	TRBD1	CASSLRQGQNSPLHF	TGCGCCAGCAGCTTGAGACAGGGGCAGAATTCACCCCTCCACTTT
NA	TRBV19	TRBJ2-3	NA	CASTTRHTDTQYF	TGTGCCAGTACCACCAGACACACAGATACGCAGTATTTT
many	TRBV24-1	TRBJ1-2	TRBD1	CATSDNPGQGANYGYTF	TGTGCCACCAGTGACAACCCTGGACAGGGAGCTAACTATGGCTACACCTTC
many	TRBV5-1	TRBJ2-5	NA	CASSERTDQETQYF	TGCGCCAGCAGCGAGAGGACAGACCAAGAGACCCAGTACTTC
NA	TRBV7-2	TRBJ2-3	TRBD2	CASSVGTSGGTDTQYF	TGTGCCAGCAGCGTTGGGACTAGCGGAGGCACAGATACGCAGTATTTT
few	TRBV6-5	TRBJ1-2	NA	CASSWAASNYGYTF	TGTGCCAGCAGTTGGGCGGCGTCTAACTATGGCTACACCTTC
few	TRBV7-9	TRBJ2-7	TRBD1	CASSLGQGAFYEQYF	TGTGCCAGCAGCTTAGGACAGGGGGCTTTCTACGAGCAGTACTTC
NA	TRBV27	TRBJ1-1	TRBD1	CASGTGRMPLEYTEAFF	TGTGCCAGCGGGACAGGGAGAATGCCGCTTGAGTACACTGAAGCTTTCTTT
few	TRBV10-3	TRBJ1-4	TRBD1	CAVSPGQGATNEKLFF	TGTGCCGTTTCTCCGGGACAGGGGGCAACTAATGAAAAACTGTTTTTT
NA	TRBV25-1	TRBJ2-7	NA	CASSDATGQAAYEQYF	TGTGCCAGCAGTGACGCTACGGGCCAGGCCGCCTACGAGCAGTACTTC
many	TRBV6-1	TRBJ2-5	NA	CASSGSGTPLGRGGEETQYF	TGTGCCAGCAGTGGATCCGGGACCCCATTGGGGAGGGGGGGAGAAGAGACCCAGTACTTC
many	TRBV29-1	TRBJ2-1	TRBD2	CSVVWGLAVEEQFF	TGCAGCGTTGTGTGGGGACTAGCGGTGGAGGAGCAGTTCTTC
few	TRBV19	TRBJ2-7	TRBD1	CASSIPGTATYEQYF	TGTGCCAGTAGTATTCCCGGGACAGCTACCTACGAGCAGTACTTC
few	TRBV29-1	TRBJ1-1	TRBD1	CSAAGGLNTEAFF	TGCAGCGCGGCAGGGGGTCTGAACACTGAAGCTTTCTTT
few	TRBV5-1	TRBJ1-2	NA	CASSLEQVSRGYTF	TGCGCCAGCAGCTTGGAACAGGTTTCGCGAGGCTACACCTTC
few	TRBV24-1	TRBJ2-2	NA	CATSFGLTGELFF	TGTGCCACCAGCTTCGGACTCACCGGGGAGCTGTTTTTT
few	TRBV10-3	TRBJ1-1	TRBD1	CAISEPGGGRDTEAFF	TGTGCCATCAGTGAGCCAGGGGGAGGTAGAGACACTGAAGCTTTCTTT
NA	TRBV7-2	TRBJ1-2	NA	CASRLGGSSNYGYTF	TGTGCCAGCAGATTAGGCGGATCATCTAACTATGGCTACACCTTC
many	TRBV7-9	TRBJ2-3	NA	CASSIRFGSRVDTQYF	TGTGCCAGCAGCATTCGCTTCGGGTCCCGGGTGGATACGCAGTATTTT
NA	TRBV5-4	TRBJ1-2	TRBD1	CASSSGGGPYGYTF	TGTGCCAGCAGCTCCGGAGGGGGCCCCTATGGCTACACCTTC
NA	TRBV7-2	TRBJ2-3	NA	CASSLQGPFTDTQYF	TGTGCCAGCAGCTTACAGGGTCCGTTCACAGATACGCAGTATTTT
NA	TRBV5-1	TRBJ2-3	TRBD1	CASSFGTGVADTQYF	TGCGCCAGCAGCTTCGGGACAGGGGTCGCAGATACGCAGTATTTT
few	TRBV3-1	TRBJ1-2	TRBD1	CASSRGQGYYGYTF	TGTGCCAGCAGCCGCGGACAGGGATACTATGGCTACACCTTC
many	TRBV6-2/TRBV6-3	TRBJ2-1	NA	CATAIRGNEQFF	TGTGCCACCGCAATCCGGGGAAATGAGCAGTTCTTC
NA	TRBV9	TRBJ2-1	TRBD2	CASSVRVLAGEEFYNEQFF	TGTGCCAGCAGCGTTAGGGTCCTAGCGGGGGAAGAATTCTACAATGAGCAGTTCTTC
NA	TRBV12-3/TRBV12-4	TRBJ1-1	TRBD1	CASRLNRGLNTEAFF	TGTGCCAGCAGGTTAAACAGGGGCCTGAACACTGAAGCTTTCTTT
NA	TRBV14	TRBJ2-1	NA	CASSQGQGLFF	TGTGCCAGCAGCCAAGGGCAGGGTCTGTTCTTC
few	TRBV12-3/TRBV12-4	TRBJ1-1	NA	CASSLVGATNRGTEAFF	TGTGCCAGCAGTTTAGTTGGGGCAACGAATAGGGGCACTGAAGCTTTCTTT
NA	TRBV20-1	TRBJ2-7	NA	CSANLHYEQYF	TGCAGTGCTAATTTGCACTACGAGCAGTACTTC
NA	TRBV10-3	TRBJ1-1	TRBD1	CAISESLGQGYLNTEAFF	TGTGCCATCAGTGAGTCGTTAGGACAGGGGTATCTAAACACTGAAGCTTTCTTT
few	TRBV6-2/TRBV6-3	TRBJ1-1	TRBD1	CASSSTGRMNTEAFF	TGTGCCAGCAGTTCGACAGGGAGAATGAACACTGAAGCTTTCTTT